This entry is about one T cell receptor beta chain. The antigen remains unidentified. The sequencing template was cDNA reverse transcribed from extracted RNA. Generated by immunoSEQ multiplex PCR, the TCRdb table keeps only in-frame clones and is missing some. The sample contains fewer than 200,000 clones, less than 80% of which appear only once. From alopecia areata patients, lesional scalp punch biopsies and peripheral blood were collected. The data are from a study of CD8+ T cells in alopecia areata. Study-wide results and limits: Relative to normal scalp, lesional scalp, especially alopecia totalis/universalis, showed higher clonality.

This specimen was CD8+ T cells sorted from blood, taken at week 0. The TCR originated in a human donor with alopecia areata.

The CDR3 DNA reads TGTGCCAGTAGCCCGGCGGGACAGGGTCCCTACGAGCAGTACTTC. It yields the protein CASSPAGQGPYEQYF. This sequence joins TRBV19 and TRBJ2-7, with TRBD1 matching 9 bases. Germline V gene data show CDR1 as LNHDA and CDR2 as SQIVND (reference sequence). V shed 6 bases and J 2 bases; nucleotides not matched to a gene: 8. The length of the CDR3 is 15 residues.